The 21 T cell receptor beta chains listed next were all sequenced from one sample in a study of blood T cell repertoires in COVID-19. Some clones are missing from TCRdb's copy, which holds only in-frame ones; the method was immunoSEQ multiplex PCR. The table records approximately 290,000 clones, roughly 90% of them present only once. The sequencing sample was made of peripheral blood. These receptors all stem from a man under 40 with acute or convalescent COVID-19.

This clone was picked up a small number of times. The J gene is TRBJ1-1, the V gene TRBV3-1 (or the pseudogene TRBV3-2); a weak D match, TRBD1 (5 bases). Trimming removed 2 bases at V and 4 bases at J, with 11 bases between. Germline V gene sequence: CDR1 LGHDT, CDR2 YNNKEL (reference sequence). This CDR3 region has 14 residues. CDR3: CASSQTRTITEAFF. CDR3 coding DNA: TGTGCCAGCAGCCAAACCCGGACAATCACTGAAGCTTTCTTT.

The genes are TRBV28 and TRBJ1-5; 10 bases are a match to TRBD1. Germline V gives CDR1 MDHEN, CDR2 SYDVKM. The CDR3 runs 17 residues. V was clipped by 4 bases and J by 2 bases; unmatched bases: 8. The CDR3 protein is CASSSGTGALGNQPQHF. The CDR3 DNA reads TGTGCCAGCAGTTCCGGGACAGGGGCCCTTGGCAATCAGCCCCAGCATTTT.

The rearrangement uses TRBV5-4 and TRBJ2-5; 11 bases map to TRBD2. This CDR3 region has 15 residues. Germline V lookup: CDR1 SGHNT, CDR2 YYREEE (reference sequence). The J segment lost 5 bases and the V segment lost 0 bases, leaving 3 bases of the junction unmatched. For the CDR3, the DNA is TGTGCCAGCAGCTTGGCACTAGCGGGAGCCGAGACCCAGTACTTC. Translating it yields CASSLALAGAETQYF.

A single count supports this clone. Here the CDR3 DNA reads TGTGCCAGCAGCCCCCTAATCACTGAAGCTTTCTTT. This gives the protein CASSPLITEAFF. The chain carries TRBV14 and TRBJ1-1; no clear D gene. V dropped 4 bases and J dropped 4 bases, with 7 bases sitting between them. CDR1 and CDR2 from the germline V gene are SGHDN and FVKESK. CDR3 length: 12 amino acids.

The V gene is TRBV5-1, the J gene TRBJ2-1, with no clear D. V lost 4 bases and J lost 10, with 9 bases in between. Germline CDR1 is SGHRS and CDR2 is YFSETQ. The CDR3 runs to 11 residues. The CDR3 DNA is TGCGCCAGCAGCCTCGAGTCAGAGCAGTTCTTC. Amino acids: CASSLESEQFF.

The chain combines TRBV19 with TRBJ2-2; D might be TRBD2 (6 bases). This CDR3 has 15 amino acids. Germline V CDR1 and CDR2: LNHDA, SQIVND (reference sequence). The V end was cut by 5 bases, the J end by 3 bases, with 13 bases between. CDR3 protein: CASSRGEVDTGELFF. In DNA, the CDR3 is TGTGCCAGTAGTCGTGGGGAGGTGGACACCGGGGAGCTGTTTTTT.

The V and J genes are TRBV2 and TRBJ1-1, with D perhaps TRBD1 (6 bases). The germline V and J ends were trimmed by 0 bases and 7 bases, with 15 bases remaining between them. CDR3 length: 15 amino acids. CDR1 is SNHLY and CDR2 is FYNNEI in the germline V gene. The CDR3 DNA reads as TGTGCCAGCAGTGAAGCGCTTCAGGGGTGGGATGAAGCTTTCTTT. This translates into CASSEALQGWDEAFF. Drawing the rest from reference TRBV2 and TRBJ1-1, the complete variable domain is EPEVTQTPSHQVTQMGQEVILRCVPISNHLYFYWYRQILGQKVEFLVSFYNNEISEKSEIFDDQFSVERPDGSNFTLKIRSTKLEDSAMYFCASSEALQGWDEAFFGQGTRLTVV.

In DNA, the CDR3 is TGTGCCAGCAGCTTAGACGTAGGGAGTGTCACAGATACGCAGTATTTT. It translates to CASSLDVGSVTDTQYF. The chain has TRBV11-1 and TRBJ2-3, with D possibly TRBD2 on 5 matching bases. The CDR3 runs to 16 residues. The V gene's germline CDR1 is SGHAT and CDR2 FQDESV (reference sequence). V gave up 1 base and J gave up 2 bases, with 13 bases separating them.

The V gene is TRBV5-5, the J gene TRBJ1-5; 9 nucleotides agree with TRBD1. The germline CDR1 and CDR2 sequences are SGHKS and YYEKEE (reference sequence). With V trimmed by 0 bases and J by 2 bases, 3 bases remained unmatched. The CDR3 loop spans 16 amino acids. The chain's CDR3 is CASSLGTGEGNQPQHF. Written as DNA, the CDR3 is TGTGCCAGCAGCTTGGGGACAGGGGAGGGCAATCAGCCCCAGCATTTT.

The chain combines TRBV19 with TRBJ2-3; a weak D match, TRBD2 (5 bases). CDR3 length equals 15 residues. The ends were cut back, 2 bases at V and 3 bases at J, with 12 bases in the middle. The germline CDR1 and CDR2 sequences are LNHDA and SQIVND (reference sequence). CDR3 coding DNA: TGTGCCAGTAGTATAATAAATCGGGGAACAGATACGCAGTATTTT. Residues: CASSIINRGTDTQYF.

This clone appeared a single time. The V gene is TRBV5-1, the J gene TRBJ2-5, with D perhaps TRBD1 (6 bases). This CDR3 is 13 amino acids long. Germline-derived CDR1 and CDR2 are SGHRS and YFSETQ. The germline V and J ends were trimmed by 1 base and 3 bases, with 7 bases remaining between them. The CDR3 region has the DNA TGCGCCAGCAGCTTGTGGACAGAAGAGACCCAGTACTTC. Translating gives CASSLWTEETQYF. Full variable domain (remainder filled in from reference TRBV5-1 and TRBJ2-5): KAGVTQTPRYLIKTRGQQVTLSCSPISGHRSVSWYQQTPGQGLQFLFEYFSETQRNKGNFPGRFSGRQFSNSRSEMNVSTLELGDSALYLCASSLWTEETQYFGPGTRLLVL.

CDR3 sequence (DNA): TGCAGCGTCCCGGGACTAGCGGGAACCGGGGAGCTGTTTTTT. It yields the protein CSVPGLAGTGELFF. The V and J genes are TRBV29-1 and TRBJ2-2; 13 bases align to TRBD2. The CDR3 runs 14 residues. Trimming removed 6 bases from V and 5 bases from J; junction bases left unmatched: 3. The germline V gene encodes CDR1 SQVTM and CDR2 ANQGSEA.

The rearrangement uses TRBV30 and TRBJ2-1, with 11 positions matching TRBD2. The CDR3 is 16 residues long. Trimming took 0 bases from V and 4 from J; bases not matched to a gene: 5. CDR1 and CDR2 (germline): GTSNPN, SVGIG (reference sequence). CDR3 protein: CAWSVYSGRDYNEQFF. The CDR3 DNA is TGTGCCTGGAGTGTATATAGCGGGAGGGATTACAATGAGCAGTTCTTC.

This clone occurred a few times. This chain links TRBV5-6 with TRBJ2-7, with D tentatively TRBD2 (6 bases). Germline lookup yields CDR1 SGHDT and CDR2 YYEEEE. V was clipped by 0 bases and J by 5 bases, with 21 bases between them. The CDR3 contains 17 residues. DNA for the CDR3: TGTGCCAGCAGCTTGGGGGGCGGGGAACCCCTTTCCCACGAGCAGTACTTC. Its protein is CASSLGGGEPLSHEQYF.

The CDR3 DNA sequence: TGTGCCAGCAGTTCTAAGAGCACCTACGAGCAGTACTTC. Translated, it gives CASSSKSTYEQYF. The chain combines TRBV6-5 with TRBJ2-7, with unresolved D. The CDR3 runs to 13 residues. Germline V gene lookup returns CDR1 MNHEY and CDR2 SVGAGI. The ends were cut back, 4 bases at V and 2 bases at J, with 9 bases in the middle.

This chain connects TRBV11-2 to TRBJ1-2; 8 bases fit TRBD1. The trim removed 4 bases at V and 3 bases at J, leaving 7 bases unmatched. Germline CDR1 reads SGHAT; CDR2 reads FQNNGV. This CDR3 is built from 15 residues. CDR3 sequence: CASSYGLQGDYGYTF. The CDR3 DNA is TGTGCCAGCAGCTACGGGTTACAGGGGGACTATGGCTACACCTTC.

This clone was seen a single time. The chain couples TRBV7-8 to TRBJ2-7; TRBD1 might be the D (5 bases). The germline gives CDR1 SGHVS, CDR2 FQNEAQ. V lost 5 bases and J 1 base, leaving 18 bases between the germline ends. CDR3 length: 16 amino acids. CDR3: CASSQTVALQSYEQYF. The CDR3 DNA sequence: TGTGCCAGCAGCCAGACAGTTGCCCTTCAATCCTACGAGCAGTACTTC.

This chain connects TRBV10-3 to TRBJ1-1; D uncertain. Trimming removed 4 bases from V and 0 bases from J, with 3 bases in between. This CDR3 region has 12 residues. Germline V gene data show CDR1 as ENHRY and CDR2 as SYGVKD. The CDR3, as DNA: TGTGCCATCAGTGTTATGAACACTGAAGCTTTCTTT. Amino acids: CAISVMNTEAFF.

This clone came up a few times. The chain joins TRBV30 to TRBJ1-2; D gene unclear. Germline V gene sequence: CDR1 GTSNPN, CDR2 SVGIG (reference sequence). The CDR3 loop spans 12 amino acids. Trimming removed 2 bases from V and 7 bases from J, with 11 bases in between. CDR3 nucleotides: TGTGCCTGGAGTACGAGCAATCGTGGCTACACCTTC. It translates to CAWSTSNRGYTF.

The rearrangement uses TRBV28 and TRBJ1-2; D is perhaps TRBD1 (6 bases). The germline V gene has CDR1 MDHEN and CDR2 SYDVKM. This CDR3 has 13 residues. V dropped 5 bases and J dropped 3 bases, with 10 bases sitting between them. This CDR3 reads CASSTGQHYGYTF. The CDR3 nucleotides are TGTGCCAGCAGTACCGGACAGCACTATGGCTACACCTTC.

The chain recombines TRBV7-8 with TRBJ2-5, with 8 bases identical to TRBD2. The CDR3 runs to 16 residues. The J segment lost 5 bases and the V segment lost 4 bases, leaving 12 bases of the junction unmatched. Germline CDR1 is SGHVS and CDR2 is FQNEAQ. CDR3: CASSSTAGAKGETQYF. The CDR3 nucleotides read TGTGCCAGCAGCTCGACAGCGGGGGCCAAGGGGGAGACCCAGTACTTC.